This T cell receptor (beta chain) was recovered during a study of blood T cell repertoires in COVID-19. V dropped 5 bases and J dropped 0 bases, with 11 bases sitting between them. The CDR3 spans 15 residues. Germline V gene sequence: CDR1 SGHAT, CDR2 FQNNGV. In the original workflow: Researchers report that nucleated cell counts were estimated from reference gene primer amplification. Sequencing was performed with immunoSEQ multiplex PCR; in TCRdb, only in-frame clones are kept and a portion is missing. V and J calls and clone size follow that table, whereas D and trimming were derived from the DNA. The sample yields approximately 65,000 clones, around 84% seen once.

Sequenced sample: peripheral blood. The genes are TRBV11-2 and TRBJ1-3; D is possibly TRBD1 (6 bases). This receptor was taken from a man aged 50 or older with acute or convalescent COVID-19. CDR3 amino acids: CASSRYRDSGNTIYF. For the CDR3, the DNA is TGTGCCAGCAGCAGGTACAGGGACTCTGGAAACACCATATATTTT. Looking up the rest from reference TRBV11-2 and TRBJ1-3 gives the full variable domain: EAGVAQSPRYKIIEKRQSVAFWCNPISGHATLYWYQQILGQGPKLLIQFQNNGVVDDSQLPKDRFSAERLKGVDSTLKIQPAKLEDSAVYLCASSRYRDSGNTIYFGEGSWLTVV.